Listed here is a single T cell receptor beta chain. This specimen comes from a study of blood T cell repertoires in COVID-19. Study-wide context: There were acute and convalescent COVID-19 samples, and they came from the United States, Italy and Spain.

Per the original methods: The assay estimated nucleated cells by amplifying reference gene primers. Clones were sequenced by immunoSEQ multiplex PCR, and TCRdb holds only the in-frame ones, with some missing. That table furnishes V, J and clone size, whereas the DNA furnished D and trimming. The top ten hold more than 5% of the sample, which has about 140,000 clones, 87% seen once. Germline CDR1 reads SGHNT; CDR2 reads YYREEE (reference sequence). The CDR3 sequence is 15 residues long. Trimming left V 0 bases short and J 4 bases short, with 8 bases between. The sample taken for sequencing was peripheral blood. The chain combines TRBV5-4 with TRBJ1-6; D gene unclear. The sequence came from a human donor in a cohort sampled during active COVID-19. For the CDR3, the DNA is TGTGCCAGCAGCTTGGGGTCAGGATATAATTCACCCCTCCACTTT. This translates into CASSLGSGYNSPLHF.